The sequence of this TCR beta chain was determined in a study of Graves' ophthalmopathy and Graves' hyperthyroidism. Study background: The blood sample was drawn at first diagnosis and before any treatment. Findings and limits, study-wide: Blood also harbored most expanded thyroid clonotypes above 0.001 frequency.

This clonotype was picked up many times. Its antigen is as yet unknown. The junction departs from the called germline gene at one end, perhaps through a read error. Aged 18 to 65, hyperthyroidism patients had been newly diagnosed, with under 2 months' duration. CDR3 length equals 14 residues. CDR1 and CDR2 from the germline V gene are MNHNS and SASEGT. The sequenced template was RNA, covering the TCR beta CDR3 region. The library came from an HTBI-primed first-round RT-PCR and a second-round multiplex PCR. TCRdb redid the calling of the multiplex PCR reads with MiXCR, one entry per CDR3 protein. Among just over 600,000 distinct CDR3 sequences listed, over 20% were seen once.

The TCR was taken from a woman aged 18-29 years with stable Graves' hyperthyroidism. Some clones in this sample may be carry-over from other donors' samples. The V gene is TRBV6-1, the J gene TRBJ2-5; D is unresolved. Sample: peripheral blood. CDR3: CTSRRIPYQETQYF. In DNA, the CDR3 is TGTACCAGCAGAAGGATCCCTTACCAGGAGACCCAGTACTTC.